This T cell receptor beta chain was identified during a study of T-cell reconstitution after alpha-beta-depleted transplantation in children. V lost 6 bases to trimming and J lost 0 bases, with 12 bases between them. The CDR3 totals 15 residues. The germline V gene encodes CDR1 WSHSY and CDR2 SAAADI. Unique molecular identifiers were built into the TCRbeta library. TCRdb fed the PCR reads into MiXCR, producing one record per CDR3 protein. The sample yields around 200,000 distinct CDR3 sequences, about 9.5% seen once. This clonotype was found a few times. The TCR comes from a human donor who donated a stem cell graft to a child with acute lymphoblastic leukemia. This specimen consisted of PBMCs from the stem cell graft donor, obtained from the stem cell graft. The gene calls are TRBV10-2 and TRBJ2-1; tentatively, D is TRBD2 (6 bases). In DNA form, the CDR3 reads TGCGCCAGCAGGCGACTAGGGAGCTCCTACAATGAGCAGTTCTTC. Amino acids: CASRRLGSSYNEQFF.